The TCR beta chain under discussion was sequenced for a study of blood T cell repertoires in COVID-19. Turning to the study itself: The origin of the acute and convalescent COVID-19 samples was the United States, Italy and Spain.

Authors' analysis steps: It was from reference gene primer amplification that nucleated cell counts were estimated. The assay was immunoSEQ multiplex PCR, and TCRdb's table has in-frame clones only and misses some. That table is the source of V, J and clone size, and D and trimming were worked out from the DNA. The sample has around 400,000 clones, 70% to 90% seen once. The CDR3 is 11 residues long. Germline V gene data show CDR1 as WSHSY and CDR2 as SAAADI. V gave up 9 bases and J gave up 7 bases, with 13 bases separating them. This TCR was recovered from a young woman who had been exposed to COVID-19. The V and J genes are TRBV10-2 and TRBJ2-7; D is perhaps TRBD2 (5 bases). Sequenced sample: PBMCs or T cells enriched from blood (not recorded which). The DNA for the CDR3 is TGCGCCAGTATGGCGGGCGGAGAGCAGTACTTC. Residues: CASMAGGEQYF.